These 25 T cell receptor beta chains were sequenced from one sample in a study of shared T cell receptors in the human thymus. Data came from immunoSEQ multiplex PCR; TCRdb stores just in-frame clones and leaves some out. The sample contains about 660,000 clones, 88% of which appear only once. The sample also formed part of further work on human thymus T cells.

Sequencing was performed on thymocytes. The receptors shown here come from a boy less than two years old with a congenital heart defect.

This clone was observed once. This chain joins TRBV30 and TRBJ2-3; TRBD2 agrees at 12 bases. CDR1 GTSNPN and CDR2 SVGIG come from the germline V gene (reference sequence). This CDR3 region has 18 residues. V was clipped by 1 base and J by 1 base; unmatched bases: 9. In nucleotides, the CDR3 is TGTGCCTGGAGTGGGGCTAGCGGGAGGGATAACCGCACAGATACGCAGTATTTT. Amino acid sequence: CAWSGASGRDNRTDTQYF.

The gene calls are TRBV11-2 and TRBJ2-7; 10 bases align to TRBD2. Germline CDR1 and CDR2: SGHAT and FQNNGV. With V trimmed by 5 bases and J by 3 bases, 10 bases remained unmatched. The length of the CDR3 is 16 residues. In nucleotides, the CDR3 is TGTGCCAGCAGCCCAGAGACTAGCGGGTTCTACTACGAGCAGTACTTC. Translation: CASSPETSGFYYEQYF.

This chain connects TRBV5-1 to TRBJ2-5, with D unresolved. Deletions cut 0 bases from V and 5 bases from J, with 11 bases between. The CDR3 length is 14 residues. Germline V gene lookup returns CDR1 SGHRS and CDR2 YFSETQ. The CDR3 region is CASSLALDLETQYF. CDR3 bases: TGCGCCAGCAGCTTGGCTCTAGATTTGGAGACCCAGTACTTC.

This clone was observed a handful of times. CDR3 amino acids: CASSQWTAPVPGNTIYF. In DNA form, the CDR3 reads TGCGCCAGCAGCCAATGGACAGCCCCAGTACCTGGAAACACCATATATTTT. V gene TRBV4-1 combines with J gene TRBJ1-3; D may be TRBD1 (6 bases). Germline assignment: CDR1 MGHRA and CDR2 YSYEKL. The CDR3 length is 17 residues. V lost 2 bases, J lost 2 bases, and 16 bases lay in between.

The chain is built from TRBV18 and TRBJ1-2; 7 positions match TRBD1. Germline CDR1 KGHSH, CDR2 LQKENI. V was pared by 6 bases and J by 4 bases, with 5 bases of the junction left unmatched. The CDR3 length is 13 residues. CDR3 sequence (DNA): TGTGCCAGCTCGTCGGACAGGTTCTATGGCTACACCTTC. Protein: CASSSDRFYGYTF.

J is TRBJ2-5 and V is TRBV10-3; possibly TRBD2 for D (5 bases). Per germline, CDR1 ENHRY and CDR2 SYGVKD. V lost 6 bases to trimming and J lost 5 bases, with 16 bases between them. The CDR3 runs to 14 residues. The CDR3 sequence is CAISTVGRAETQYF. CDR3 DNA sequence: TGTGCCATCAGCACCGTTGGGCGGGCGGAGACCCAGTACTTC.

A single count supports this clone. The rearrangement joins TRBV9 to TRBJ2-7, with 7 bases lining up with TRBD2. Trimming took 3 bases from V and 3 from J; bases not matched to a gene: 6. This CDR3 contains 14 residues. Germline V gives CDR1 SGDLS, CDR2 YYNGEE. The CDR3 reads CASSGGRDLYEQYF. CDR3 in DNA: TGTGCCAGCAGCGGGGGGAGGGACCTCTACGAGCAGTACTTC. Using reference TRBV9 and TRBJ2-7 for the parts outside the CDR3, the full variable domain is DSGVTQTPKHLITATGQRVTLRCSPRSGDLSVYWYQQSLDQGLQFLIQYYNGEERAKGNILERFSAQQFPDLHSELNLSSLELGDSALYFCASSGGRDLYEQYFGPGTRLTVT.

This clone was picked up one time. This chain joins TRBV6-1 and TRBJ1-5, with a weak D call TRBD1 (5 bases). Germline V gives CDR1 MNHNS, CDR2 SASEGT. Trimming removed 1 base from V and 6 bases from J, with 10 bases in between. This CDR3 has 14 amino acids. CDR3 region: CASSEETAVQPQHF. CDR3 nucleotides: TGTGCCAGCAGTGAAGAGACAGCTGTTCAGCCCCAGCATTTT.

This clone has only a few counts. The V call is TRBV21-1, the J call TRBJ2-1; whether TRBD2, the table's D call, matches the DNA was not checked. TRBV21-1 counts as a pseudogene. CDR3 length: 13 amino acids. CDR3 bases: TGTGCCAGGCCCGGACTAGTTGGGTGCGAGCAGTTCTTC. Its protein product is CARPGLVGCEQFF.

CDR3 region: CASSLATSGSTDTQYF. Here the CDR3 DNA reads TGTGCCAGCAGCTTAGCGACTAGCGGCAGCACAGATACGCAGTATTTT. This chain uses TRBV11-2 with TRBJ2-3; TRBD2 matches at 9 bases. Germline loops: CDR1 SGHAT, CDR2 FQNNGV. The J segment lost 0 bases and the V segment lost 1 base, leaving 2 bases of the junction unmatched. The CDR3 length is 16 residues.

This rearrangement joins TRBV6-1 to TRBJ2-5; 8 bases line up with TRBD1. Germline CDR1 reads MNHNS; CDR2 reads SASEGT. Germline trimming cut 1 base from V and 4 bases from J; bases unmatched to any gene: 2. The CDR3 has 14 amino acids. The CDR3 region has the DNA TGTGCCAGCAGTGAAGGACAGGGGCGAGAGACCCAGTACTTC. It encodes CASSEGQGRETQYF.

The chain combines TRBV7-3 with TRBJ2-3; 7 nucleotides match TRBD2. The ends lost 2 bases at V and 2 bases at J; junction bases unmatched: 16. The CDR3 sequence is 19 residues long. CDR1 is SGHTA, CDR2 FQGTGA, per germline. CDR3 protein: CASSLGPPSGGTYTDTQYF. The CDR3, as DNA: TGTGCCAGCAGCTTAGGGCCCCCTAGCGGAGGGACTTACACAGATACGCAGTATTTT.

The table lists this clone with a count of one. The chain combines TRBV28 with TRBJ2-3; 12 bases fit TRBD2. J was trimmed by 1 base and V by 5 bases; bases with no gene match: 4. The CDR3 is made up of 16 amino acids. The germline V gene encodes CDR1 MDHEN and CDR2 SYDVKM. The CDR3 bases are TGTGCCAGCAGTCCTAGCGGGAGGGAGCGCACAGATACGCAGTATTTT. Protein sequence: CASSPSGRERTDTQYF. Full variable domain (remainder filled in from reference TRBV28 and TRBJ2-3): DVKVTQSSRYLVKRTGEKVFLECVQDMDHENMFWYRQDPGLGLRLIYFSYDVKMKEKGDIPEGYSVSREKKERFSLILESASTNQTSMYLCASSPSGRERTDTQYFGPGTRLTVL.

This chain joins TRBV5-6 and TRBJ2-1, with D possibly TRBD2 on 5 matching bases. This CDR3 spans 16 amino acids. Trimming cost V 0 bases and J 0 bases, with 10 bases left between them. Germline V gene data show CDR1 as SGHDT and CDR2 as YYEEEE. The CDR3 region has the DNA TGTGCCAGCAGCTTGGGGACTCCGAGCTCCTACAATGAGCAGTTCTTC. Translated: CASSLGTPSSYNEQFF.

This clone was seen only once. The chain couples TRBV20-1 to TRBJ2-5, with TRBD1 as a possible D gene (6 bases). V gave up 1 base and J gave up 7 bases, with 7 bases separating them. This CDR3 is 11 amino acids long. Per the germline V gene, CDR1 is DFQATT and CDR2 is SNEGSKA (reference sequence). The CDR3 sequence is CSARARGTQYF. The CDR3 nucleotides read TGCAGTGCTAGAGCCAGGGGGACCCAGTACTTC.

The chain joins TRBV4-1 to TRBJ2-6; TRBD1 matches at 7 bases. This CDR3 spans 20 amino acids. After removal of 6 bases from V and 2 bases from J, the junction contained 19 bases not matched to a gene. Germline V CDR1 and CDR2: MGHRA, YSYEKL. The CDR3 protein is CASRRDYFSRGQAGANVLTF. As DNA, the CDR3 is TGCGCCAGCAGACGCGATTACTTTAGTAGGGGGCAGGCTGGGGCCAACGTCCTGACTTTC.

V and J are TRBV9 and TRBJ2-1; TRBD1 matches at 9 bases. CDR1 is SGDLS, CDR2 YYNGEE, per germline. CDR3 size: 22 residues. V gave up 3 bases and J gave up 2 bases; unmatched junction bases: 24. CDR3 nucleotide sequence: TGTGCCAGCAGCGATAGGAGAGAGGACAGGGGCGGGGGACTGGGCACCTACAATGAGCAGTTCTTC. Protein sequence: CASSDRREDRGGGLGTYNEQFF.

This chain joins TRBV12-5 and TRBJ2-7, with a tentative D call TRBD1 (6 bases). This CDR3 region has 14 residues. The ends were cut back, 4 bases at V and 0 bases at J, with 10 bases in the middle. Germline CDR1 LGHNT, CDR2 FRNRAP. The DNA for the CDR3 is TGTGCTAGTGGTTCCGGACAGAGCTCCTACGAGCAGTACTTC. Translated, it gives CASGSGQSSYEQYF.

In DNA, the CDR3 is TGTGCCAGCAGCCAAGGGAGGGTATTTGGGACCGAGGGCTATGGCTACACCTTC. It yields the protein CASSQGRVFGTEGYGYTF. The chain recombines TRBV4-2 with TRBJ1-2; possible D gene TRBD1, 5 bases. The germline gives CDR1 LGHNA, CDR2 YNFKEQ. The CDR3 is 18 residues long. V dropped 1 base and J dropped 4 bases, with 22 bases sitting between them.

The chain's CDR3 is CASPGTDSLGDEQYF. DNA for the CDR3: TGTGCCAGCCCCGGGACTGATAGCTTAGGCGACGAGCAGTACTTC. This chain connects TRBV21-1 to TRBJ2-7; the table's D gene call, TRBD2, was not cross checked with the DNA. TRBV21-1 is a documented pseudogene. The CDR3 length is 15 residues.

Concerning this clone itself: This specimen includes other DNA sequences encoding the same CDR3. V and J are TRBV27 and TRBJ2-5; the D is unclear. V dropped 5 bases and J dropped 5 bases, with 9 bases sitting between them. Germline V CDR1 and CDR2: MNHEY, SMNVEV (reference sequence). The CDR3 totals 12 residues. The CDR3 DNA reads TGTGCCAGCAGTCCCCCCGGGGAGACCCAGTACTTC. Translating gives CASSPPGETQYF.

V usage is TRBV7-2 and J usage is TRBJ1-5, with D perhaps matching TRBD1 (5 bases). The CDR3 runs to 15 residues. V dropped 4 bases and J dropped 3 bases, with 13 bases sitting between them. Looked up from germline, CDR1 is SGHTA and CDR2 is FQGNSA. Here the CDR3 DNA reads TGTGCCAGCAGCTACCAGACAGCGATCAATCAGCCCCAGCATTTT. Amino acids: CASSYQTAINQPQHF.

The chain has TRBV7-6 and TRBJ2-5, with 8 bases fitting TRBD2. There are 15 residues in the CDR3. J lost 3 bases, V lost 1 base, and 4 bases had no gene match. CDR1 and CDR2 (germline): SGHVS, FNYEAQ. The CDR3 DNA reads TGTGCCAGCAGCTTAGAAGCGGGAGTGGAAGAGACCCAGTACTTC. This gives the protein CASSLEAGVEETQYF.

The chain couples TRBV5-1 to TRBJ2-3; D unresolved. Germline CDR1 is SGHRS and CDR2 is YFSETQ. The CDR3 covers 15 residues. V dropped 4 bases and J dropped 7 bases, with 19 bases sitting between them. The CDR3 coding sequence is TGCGCCAGCAGCCCGCGGTGGTCAGATACAAATACGCAGTATTTT. It codes for CASSPRWSDTNTQYF.

CDR3 DNA: TGCGCCAGCAGCTCCAGGGTACCTAGTACCGGGGAGCTGTTTTTT. Its protein product is CASSSRVPSTGELFF. The J gene is TRBJ2-2, the V gene TRBV4-1, with TRBD1 as a possible D gene (5 bases). This CDR3 region has 15 residues. Per germline, CDR1 MGHRA and CDR2 YSYEKL. V lost 5 bases, J lost 5 bases, and 15 bases lay in between.